This TCR beta chain was profiled in a study of control samples from healthy donors and cancer patients. Repertoires were generated with immunoSEQ multiplex PCR, while TCRdb's copy carries only in-frame clones and drops some. In the table there are about 52,000 clones, roughly 96% of which are singletons. Sequences were obtained from blood. The TCR comes from a man between 25 and 39 years old in good health.

The CDR3 bases are TGTGCCAGCATCCGGGCCAGCGGGAGCTCCTACAATGAGCAGTTCTTC. Protein product: CASIRASGSSYNEQFF. The chain joins TRBV7-2 to TRBJ2-1; 8 nucleotides agree with TRBD2. The trim removed 7 bases at V and 0 bases at J, leaving 8 bases unmatched. The CDR3 has 16 residues. The germline CDR1 and CDR2 sequences are SGHTA and FQGNSA. Complete variable domain (other parts from reference TRBV7-2 and TRBJ2-1): GAGVSQSPSNKVTEKGKDVELRCDPISGHTALYWYRQSLGQGLEFLIYFQGNSAPDKSGLPSDRFSAERTGGSVSTLTIQRTQQEDSAVYLCASIRASGSSYNEQFFGPGTRLTVL.